The clone carrying this TCR beta chain has ten or more counts. This CDR3 has 15 residues. V lost 3 bases, J lost 7 bases, and 18 bases lay in between. These data come from a study of T cells in Graves' hyperthyroidism and ophthalmopathy. At the level of the study: Peripheral blood was obtained at initial diagnosis, preceding any treatment.

Amplification targeted TCR beta CDR3 regions from RNA transcripts. The HTBI set primed first-round TCR CDR3 RT-PCR. TCRdb re-analysed the multiplex PCR reads in MiXCR, keeping a single row per CDR3 protein. Here the sample spans some 770,000 distinct CDR3 sequences, 16% being singletons. Diagnosis of hyperthyroidism was new in patients aged 18 to 65, and its duration was under 2 months. The TCR comes from a man younger than 30 with Graves' hyperthyroidism. The chain uses TRBV12-3 or TRBV12-4 and TRBJ1-2; tentative D call: TRBD1 (6 bases). The sequenced material came from blood. The CDR3 DNA sequence: TGTGCCAGCAGTTTGTGGGGGGGCGTATCTGGTGGCTACACCTTC. It encodes CASSLWGGVSGGYTF.